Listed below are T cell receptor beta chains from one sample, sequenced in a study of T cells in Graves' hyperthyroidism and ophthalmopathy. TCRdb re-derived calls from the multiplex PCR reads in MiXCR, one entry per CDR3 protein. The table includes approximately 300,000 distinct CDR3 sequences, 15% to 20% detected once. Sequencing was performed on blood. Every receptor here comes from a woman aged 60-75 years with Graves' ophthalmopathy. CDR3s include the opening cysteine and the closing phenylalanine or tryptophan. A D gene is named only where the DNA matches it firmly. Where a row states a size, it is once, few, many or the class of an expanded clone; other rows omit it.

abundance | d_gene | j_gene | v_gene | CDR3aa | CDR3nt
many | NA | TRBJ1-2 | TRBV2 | CASSERYGYTF | TGTGCCAGCAGTGAACGGTATGGCTACACCTTC
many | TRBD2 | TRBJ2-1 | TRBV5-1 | CASSGVAGGGHEQFF | TGCGCCAGCAGCGGAGTAGCGGGAGGGGGTCATGAGCAGTTCTTC
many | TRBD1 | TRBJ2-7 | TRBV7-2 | CASRERTGSTYEQYF | TGTGCCAGCAGGGAACGGACAGGCAGCACCTACGAGCAGTACTTC
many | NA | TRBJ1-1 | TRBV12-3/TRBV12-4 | CASSLAGGGGTEAFF | TGTGCCAGCAGTTTAGCGGGGGGCGGTGGCACTGAAGCTTTCTTT
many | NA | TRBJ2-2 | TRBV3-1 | CASSQRGSGELFF | TGTGCCAGCAGCCAAAGAGGGTCTGGGGAGCTGTTTTTT
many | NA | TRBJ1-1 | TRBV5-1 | CASSFDPTGSNTEAFF | TGCGCCAGCAGCTTCGACCCGACAGGTTCGAACACTGAAGCTTTCTTT
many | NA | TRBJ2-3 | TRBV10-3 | CAIGQGSPDTQYF | TGTGCCATCGGCCAGGGAAGTCCAGATACGCAGTATTTT
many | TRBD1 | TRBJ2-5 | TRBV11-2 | CASSRDRKETQYF | TGTGCCAGCAGCCGGGACAGGAAAGAGACCCAGTACTTC
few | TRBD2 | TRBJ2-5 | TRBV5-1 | CASRDLAGGPRVETQYF | TGCGCCAGCAGAGACCTAGCGGGGGGGCCTCGTGTAGAGACCCAGTACTTC
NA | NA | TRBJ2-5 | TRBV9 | CASSVEGSGGRTQYF | TGTGCCAGCAGCGTCGAGGGTTCGGGGGGCCGGACCCAGTACTTC
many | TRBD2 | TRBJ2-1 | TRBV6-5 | CASSYSPSGRVEQFF | TGTGCCAGCAGTTACTCCCCTAGCGGGAGGGTTGAGCAGTTCTTC
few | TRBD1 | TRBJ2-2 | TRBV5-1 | CASSFLRGRDTGELFF | TGCGCCAGCAGCTTTTTGAGGGGGCGAGACACCGGGGAGCTGTTTTTT
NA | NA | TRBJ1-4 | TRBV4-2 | CASSRTGTTNEKLFF | TGTGCCAGCAGCCGAACCGGGACGACAAATGAAAAACTGTTTTTT
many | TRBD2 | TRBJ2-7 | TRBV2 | CASRLAGKYEQYF | TGTGCCAGCAGGCTAGCGGGGAAGTACGAGCAGTACTTC
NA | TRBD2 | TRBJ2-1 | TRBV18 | CASHGTRGNEQFF | TGTGCCAGTCACGGGACTAGAGGCAATGAGCAGTTCTTC
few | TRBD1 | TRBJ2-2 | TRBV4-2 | CASSQNRDRVGTGELFF | TGTGCCAGCAGCCAGAATAGGGACAGGGTCGGCACCGGGGAGCTGTTTTTT
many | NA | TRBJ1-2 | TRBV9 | CASSPRQDIPGYTF | TGTGCCAGCAGCCCCAGACAGGATATTCCGGGCTACACCTTC
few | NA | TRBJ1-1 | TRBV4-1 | CASSQGRGVNTEAFF | TGCGCCAGCAGCCAAGGGAGAGGCGTGAACACTGAAGCTTTCTTT
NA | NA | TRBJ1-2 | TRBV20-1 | CSASRGVNYGYTF | TGCAGTGCCAGCAGGGGTGTTAACTATGGCTACACCTTC
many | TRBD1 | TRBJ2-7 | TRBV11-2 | CASSSPSRNRDRGEQYF | TGTGCCAGCAGCTCGCCATCCAGGAACCGGGACAGGGGAGAGCAGTACTTC
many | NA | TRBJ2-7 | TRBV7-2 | CASSMRVRPPIHEQYF | TGTGCCAGCAGTATGCGGGTTCGCCCGCCGATCCACGAGCAGTACTTC
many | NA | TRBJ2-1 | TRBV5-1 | CASSPGTPDNEQFF | TGCGCCAGCAGCCCCGGGACACCAGACAATGAGCAGTTCTTC
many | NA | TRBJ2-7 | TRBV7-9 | CASSLSGAYEQYF | TGTGCCAGCAGCTTATCAGGGGCCTACGAGCAGTACTTC
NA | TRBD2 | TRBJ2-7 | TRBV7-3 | CASSHYPPGTSGAEQYF | TGCGCCAGCAGCCATTACCCCCCCGGGACTAGCGGGGCCGAGCAGTACTTC
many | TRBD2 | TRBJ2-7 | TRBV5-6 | CASSSRLAGAYEQYF | TGTGCCAGCAGCTCCCGCCTAGCGGGAGCCTACGAGCAGTACTTC
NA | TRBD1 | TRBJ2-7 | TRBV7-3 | CASSLGQGPLEYEQYF | TGTGCCAGCAGCTTAGGACAGGGGCCCCTTGAATACGAGCAGTACTTC
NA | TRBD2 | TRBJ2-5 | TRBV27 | CASSPSGSAETQYF | TGTGCCAGCAGTCCTAGCGGGAGTGCAGAGACCCAGTACTTC
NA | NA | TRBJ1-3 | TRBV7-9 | CASSPQGGNGNTIYF | TGTGCCAGCAGCCCTCAGGGAGGGAATGGAAACACCATATATTTT
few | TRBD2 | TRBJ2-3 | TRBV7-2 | CASSSTSGFRDTQYF | TGTGCCAGCAGCTCGACTAGCGGGTTCAGAGATACGCAGTATTTT
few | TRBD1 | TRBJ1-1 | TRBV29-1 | CSVSRQGRTEAFF | TGCAGCGTTAGTCGACAGGGCCGCACTGAAGCTTTCTTT
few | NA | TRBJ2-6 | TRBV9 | CASSGKESLPDVLTF | TGTGCCAGCAGCGGTAAAGAGTCTCTGCCGGACGTCCTGACTTTC
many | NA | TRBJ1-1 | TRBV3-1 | CASSPPGVVGGTEAFF | TGTGCCAGCAGCCCCCCGGGGGTCGTGGGTGGTACTGAAGCTTTCTTT
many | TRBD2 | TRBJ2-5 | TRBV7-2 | CASSPWGGKETQYF | TGTGCCAGCAGCCCTTGGGGGGGGAAGGAGACCCAGTACTTC
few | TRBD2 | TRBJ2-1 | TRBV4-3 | CASSQDGGLAGLYNEQFF | TGCGCCAGCAGCCAAGATGGGGGACTAGCGGGATTATACAATGAGCAGTTCTTC